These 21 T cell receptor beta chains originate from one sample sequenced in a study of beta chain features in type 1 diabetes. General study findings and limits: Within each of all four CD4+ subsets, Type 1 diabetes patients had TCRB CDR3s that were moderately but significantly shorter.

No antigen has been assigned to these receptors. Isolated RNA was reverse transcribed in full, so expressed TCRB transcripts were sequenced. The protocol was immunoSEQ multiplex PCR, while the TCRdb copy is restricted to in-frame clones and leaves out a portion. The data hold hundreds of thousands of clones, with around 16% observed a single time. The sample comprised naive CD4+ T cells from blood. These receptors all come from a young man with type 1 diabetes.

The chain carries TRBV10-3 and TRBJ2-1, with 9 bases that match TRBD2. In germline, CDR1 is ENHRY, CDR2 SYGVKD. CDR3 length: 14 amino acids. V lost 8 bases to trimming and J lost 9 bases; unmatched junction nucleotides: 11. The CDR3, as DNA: TGTGCCATCTTATCTAGCGGGGCGGGCGGTGAGCAGTTCTTC. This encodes CAILSSGAGGEQFF.

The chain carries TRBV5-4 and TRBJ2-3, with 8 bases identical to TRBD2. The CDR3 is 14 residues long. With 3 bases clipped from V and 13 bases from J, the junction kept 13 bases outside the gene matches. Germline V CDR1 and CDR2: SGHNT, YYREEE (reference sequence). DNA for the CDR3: TGTGCCAGCAGCTCTTCCTTTACTAGCGGCAAGGAGTATTTT. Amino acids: CASSSSFTSGKEYF.

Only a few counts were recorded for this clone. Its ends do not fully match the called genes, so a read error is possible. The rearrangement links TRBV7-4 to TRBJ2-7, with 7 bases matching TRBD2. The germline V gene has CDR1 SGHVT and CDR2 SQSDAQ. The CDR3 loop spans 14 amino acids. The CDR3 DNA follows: TGTGCCAGCAGCCTCCTAGCGGACTCCTATGAGCAGTACTTC. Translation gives CASSLLADSYEQYF.

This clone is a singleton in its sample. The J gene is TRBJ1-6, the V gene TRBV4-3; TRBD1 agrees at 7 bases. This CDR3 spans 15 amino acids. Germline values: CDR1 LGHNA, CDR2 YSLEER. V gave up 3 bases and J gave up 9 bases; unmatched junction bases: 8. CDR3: CASSHTDRDSSPLHF. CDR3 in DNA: TGCGCCAGCAGCCACACCGACAGGGACTCTTCACCCCTCCACTTT.

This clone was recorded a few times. The CDR3: CASSPQDLTDTQYF. The CDR3, as DNA: TGTGCCAGCTCACCCCAGGACTTAACAGATACGCAGTATTTT. The V gene is TRBV18, the J gene TRBJ2-3; a weak D match, TRBD2 (5 bases). V shed 3 bases and J shed 3 bases, with 10 bases lying between them. The length of the CDR3 is 14 residues. Germline V lookup: CDR1 KGHSH, CDR2 LQKENI.

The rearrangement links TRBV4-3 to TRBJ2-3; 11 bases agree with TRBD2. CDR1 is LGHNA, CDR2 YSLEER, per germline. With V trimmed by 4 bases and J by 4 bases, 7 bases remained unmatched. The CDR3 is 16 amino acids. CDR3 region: CASSLLAGGGSDTQYF. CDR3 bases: TGCGCCAGCAGCCTTCTAGCGGGGGGTGGCTCAGATACGCAGTATTTT.

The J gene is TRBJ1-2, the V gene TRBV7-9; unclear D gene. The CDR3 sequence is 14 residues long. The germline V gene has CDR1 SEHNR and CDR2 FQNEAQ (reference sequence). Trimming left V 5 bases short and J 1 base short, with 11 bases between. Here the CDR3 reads CASSPPLLNYGYTF. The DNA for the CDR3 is TGTGCCAGCAGCCCCCCCCTTCTTAACTATGGCTACACCTTC.

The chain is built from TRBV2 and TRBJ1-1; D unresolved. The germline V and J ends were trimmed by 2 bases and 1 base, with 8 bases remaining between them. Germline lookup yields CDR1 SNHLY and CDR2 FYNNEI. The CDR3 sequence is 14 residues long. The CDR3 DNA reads TGTGCCAGCAGTGAACGGGGAGGGAACACTGAAGCTTTCTTT. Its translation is CASSERGGNTEAFF.

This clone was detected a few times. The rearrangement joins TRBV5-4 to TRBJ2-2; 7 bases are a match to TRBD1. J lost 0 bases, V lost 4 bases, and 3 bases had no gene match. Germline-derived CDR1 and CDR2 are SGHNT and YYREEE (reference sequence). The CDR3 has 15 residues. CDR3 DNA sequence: TGTGCCAGCAGCCCGACAGGGTCGAACACCGGGGAGCTGTTTTTT. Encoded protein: CASSPTGSNTGELFF.

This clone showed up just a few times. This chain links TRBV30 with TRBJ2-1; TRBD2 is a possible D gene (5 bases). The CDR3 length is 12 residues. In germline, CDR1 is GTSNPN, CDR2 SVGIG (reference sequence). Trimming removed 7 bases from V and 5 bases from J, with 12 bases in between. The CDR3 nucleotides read TGTGCCTCCCGGACTTTGAACAATGAGCAGTTCTTC. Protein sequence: CASRTLNNEQFF. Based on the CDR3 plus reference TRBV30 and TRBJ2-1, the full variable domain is SQTIHQWPATLVQPVGSPLSLECTVEGTSNPNLYWYRQAAGRGLQLLFYSVGIGQISSEVPQNLSASRPQDRQFILSSKKLLLSDSGFYLCASRTLNNEQFFGPGTRLTVL.

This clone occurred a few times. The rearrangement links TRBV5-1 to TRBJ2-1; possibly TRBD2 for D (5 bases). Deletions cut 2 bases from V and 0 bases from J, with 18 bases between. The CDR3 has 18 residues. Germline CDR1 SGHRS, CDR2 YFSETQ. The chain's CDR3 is CASSLRWGEKSSYNEQFF. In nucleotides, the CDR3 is TGCGCCAGCAGCTTAAGGTGGGGAGAAAAAAGCTCCTACAATGAGCAGTTCTTC.

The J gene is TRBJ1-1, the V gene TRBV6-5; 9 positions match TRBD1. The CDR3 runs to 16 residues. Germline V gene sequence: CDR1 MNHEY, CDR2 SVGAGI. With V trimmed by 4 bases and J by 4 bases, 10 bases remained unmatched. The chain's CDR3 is CASSFGIYRGRTEAFF. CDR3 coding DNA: TGTGCCAGCAGTTTCGGGATATACAGGGGGCGCACTGAAGCTTTCTTT.

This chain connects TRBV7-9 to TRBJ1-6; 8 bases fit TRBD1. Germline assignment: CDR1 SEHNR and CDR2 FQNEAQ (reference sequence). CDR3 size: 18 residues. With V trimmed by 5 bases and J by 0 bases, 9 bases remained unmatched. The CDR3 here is CASSPGQGPSSYNSPLHF. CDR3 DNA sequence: TGTGCCAGCAGCCCTGGACAGGGACCCAGCTCCTATAATTCACCCCTCCACTTT. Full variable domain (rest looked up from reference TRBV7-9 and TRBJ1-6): DTGVSQNPRHKITKRGQNVTFRCDPISEHNRLYWYRQTLGQGPEFLTYFQNEAQLEKSRLLSDRFSAERPKGSFSTLEIQRTEQGDSAMYLCASSPGQGPSSYNSPLHFGNGTRLTVT.

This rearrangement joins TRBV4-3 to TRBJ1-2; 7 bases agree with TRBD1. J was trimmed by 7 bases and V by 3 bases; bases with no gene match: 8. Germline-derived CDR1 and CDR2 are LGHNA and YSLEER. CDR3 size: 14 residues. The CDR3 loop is CASSHVTGEGGYTF. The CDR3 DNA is TGCGCCAGCAGCCACGTAACAGGGGAAGGTGGCTACACCTTC.

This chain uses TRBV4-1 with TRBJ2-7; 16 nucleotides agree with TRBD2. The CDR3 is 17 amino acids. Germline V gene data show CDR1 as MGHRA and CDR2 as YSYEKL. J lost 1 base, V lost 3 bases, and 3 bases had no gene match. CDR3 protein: CASSQGLAGGTSYEQYF. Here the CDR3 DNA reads TGCGCCAGCAGCCAGGGACTAGCGGGAGGGACATCCTACGAGCAGTACTTC.

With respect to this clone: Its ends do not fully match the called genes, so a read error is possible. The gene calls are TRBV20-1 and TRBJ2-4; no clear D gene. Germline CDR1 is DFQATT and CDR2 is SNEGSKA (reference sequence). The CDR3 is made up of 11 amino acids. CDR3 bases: TGCAGTGCTAGAGATCGAGGAGTTCTCCGGTTC. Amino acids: CSARDRGVLRF.

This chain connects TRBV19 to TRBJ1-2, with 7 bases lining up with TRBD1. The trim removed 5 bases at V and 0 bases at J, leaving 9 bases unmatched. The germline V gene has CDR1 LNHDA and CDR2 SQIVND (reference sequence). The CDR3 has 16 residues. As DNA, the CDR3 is TGTGCCAGTAGTTCCTCCACCGGGACAGCTAACTATGGCTACACCTTC. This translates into CASSSSTGTANYGYTF.

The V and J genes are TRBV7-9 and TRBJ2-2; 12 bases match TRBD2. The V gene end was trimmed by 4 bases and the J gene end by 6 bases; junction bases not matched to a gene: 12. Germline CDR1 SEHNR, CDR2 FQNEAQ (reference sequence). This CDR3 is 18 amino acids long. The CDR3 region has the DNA TGTGCCAGCAGCTCTCTAGCGGGAGGGCCTCTGTCTCCCGGGGAGCTGTTTTTT. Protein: CASSSLAGGPLSPGELFF.

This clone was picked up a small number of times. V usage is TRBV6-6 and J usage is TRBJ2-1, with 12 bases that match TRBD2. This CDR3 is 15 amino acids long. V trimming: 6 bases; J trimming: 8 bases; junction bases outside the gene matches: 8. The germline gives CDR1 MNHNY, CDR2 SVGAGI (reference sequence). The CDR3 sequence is CASRLLLAGGHEQFF. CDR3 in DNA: TGTGCCAGCAGGCTCCTACTAGCGGGAGGCCATGAGCAGTTCTTC.

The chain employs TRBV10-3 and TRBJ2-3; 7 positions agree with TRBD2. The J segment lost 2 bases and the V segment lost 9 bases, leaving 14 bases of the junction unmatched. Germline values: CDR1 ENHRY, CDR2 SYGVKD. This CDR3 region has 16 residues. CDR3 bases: TGTGCCATGTCATTGGGCGGGAGACACCTCACAGATACGCAGTATTTT. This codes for CAMSLGGRHLTDTQYF.

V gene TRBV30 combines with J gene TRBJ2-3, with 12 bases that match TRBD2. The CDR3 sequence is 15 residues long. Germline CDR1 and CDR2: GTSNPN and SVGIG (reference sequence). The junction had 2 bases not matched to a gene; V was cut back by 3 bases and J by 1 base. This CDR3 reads CAWRRLAGGTDTQYF. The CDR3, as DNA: TGTGCCTGGAGGAGACTAGCGGGGGGCACAGATACGCAGTATTTT.